This T cell receptor (beta chain) originates from a study of Graves' ophthalmopathy and Graves' hyperthyroidism. Study-level information: Prior to any treatment, peripheral blood was collected at the time of initial diagnosis.

TCR beta CDR3 regions were amplified from RNA transcripts. Scientists carried out first-round RT-PCR using HTBI primers and then a second-round multiplex PCR. TCRdb passed the multiplex PCR reads through MiXCR, listing each CDR3 protein once. Among about 740,000 distinct CDR3 sequences listed, roughly 41% were seen once. CDR3 length: 14 amino acids. Looked up from germline, CDR1 is SGHAT and CDR2 is FQNNGV. Trimming took off 1 base at V and 4 bases at J, with 10 bases between the two ends. The chain couples TRBV11-2 to TRBJ1-1; maybe TRBD1 (5 bases). The sequencing sample was made of peripheral blood. This clonotype was sampled from an adult man with Graves' ophthalmopathy. CDR3 in DNA: TGTGCCAGCAGCTTAGGGTCAGGGCTCACTGAAGCTTTCTTT. This codes for CASSLGSGLTEAFF.